Below are 27 T cell receptor beta chains sequenced from a single sample in a study of radiotherapy plus CTLA-4 blockade in lung cancer. Using immunoSEQ multiplex PCR, the repertoire was profiled, and TCRdb retains in-frame clones only, with some absent. The sample comprises about 88,000 clones, about three quarters of which are singletons, and about an eighth rests with the top ten. The starting material was peripheral blood, obtained from a patient treated with radiotherapy plus ipilimumab. The receptors originated from a human donor with non-small cell lung cancer that progressed on radiotherapy plus ipilimumab.

A single count supports this clone. V is TRBV28 and J is TRBJ2-1; D uncertain. The V end was cut by 2 bases, the J end by 4 bases, with 12 bases between. Germline lookup yields CDR1 MDHEN and CDR2 SYDVKM. The CDR3 totals 15 residues. The CDR3 here is CASSLNPPWYNEQFF. DNA of the CDR3: TGTGCCAGCAGTTTAAACCCACCCTGGTACAATGAGCAGTTCTTC.

Of note for this clone: The germline gene is not matched at one end of the junction; a read error may be the cause. Other DNA sequences within the sample encode an identical CDR3. The chain joins TRBV5-1 to TRBJ2-2; either TRBD1 or TRBD2 may fit D (5 bases each). The CDR3 length is 14 residues. Per the germline V gene, CDR1 is SGHRS and CDR2 is YFSETQ. CDR3: CASSFLRGAGELFF. The CDR3 DNA is TGCGCCAGCAGCTTCTTAAGGGGCGCCGGGGAGCTATTTTTT. The full variable domain, with the rest looked up from reference TRBV5-1 and TRBJ2-2, is KAGVTQTPRYLIKTRGQQVTLSCSPISGHRSVSWYQQTPGQGLQFLFEYFSETQRNKGNFPGRFSGRQFSNSRSEMNVSTLELGDSALYLCASSFLRGAGELFFGEGSRLTVL.

The chain couples TRBV6-1 to TRBJ2-7, with D possibly matching TRBD1 (6 bases). The CDR3 spans 14 residues. Germline V gene sequence: CDR1 MNHNS, CDR2 SASEGT. V dropped 1 base and J dropped 2 bases, with 9 bases sitting between them. The CDR3 is CASSEGWTAYEQYF. The CDR3, as DNA: TGTGCCAGCAGTGAAGGGTGGACAGCCTACGAGCAGTACTTC.

This chain links TRBV28 with TRBJ1-6; possibly TRBD1 for D (5 bases). This CDR3 region has 15 residues. Trimming stripped 3 bases from V and 9 bases from J, with 15 bases between. Germline V gene lookup returns CDR1 MDHEN and CDR2 SYDVKM. The CDR3 bases are TGTGCCAGCAGTTTCATCCAGGGAAGGGTTTCACCCCTCCACTTT. Its protein is CASSFIQGRVSPLHF. Together with reference TRBV28 and TRBJ1-6, the CDR3 gives the full variable domain: DVKVTQSSRYLVKRTGEKVFLECVQDMDHENMFWYRQDPGLGLRLIYFSYDVKMKEKGDIPEGYSVSREKKERFSLILESASTNQTSMYLCASSFIQGRVSPLHFGNGTRLTVT.

The chain recombines TRBV4-1 with TRBJ1-5; D gene unclear. The germline gives CDR1 MGHRA, CDR2 YSYEKL. The CDR3 totals 18 residues. V was clipped by 4 bases and J by 4 bases, with 23 bases between them. The CDR3 nucleotides read TGCGCCAGCAGCCGCCCCCCGCCCAAGGGAATGTGGAATCAGCCCCAGCATTTT. Translated, it gives CASSRPPPKGMWNQPQHF.

In its sample, this clone was seen a few times. The J gene is TRBJ2-1, the V gene TRBV7-8, with TRBD2 matching 10 bases. With V trimmed by 6 bases and J by 5 bases, 16 bases remained unmatched. This CDR3 has 18 residues. The germline CDR1 and CDR2 sequences are SGHVS and FQNEAQ. DNA for the CDR3: TGTGCCAGCAGTTCTTACCCAAGCGGGAGGGCCCCGAACAATGAGCAGTTCTTC. This gives the protein CASSSYPSGRAPNNEQFF.

The gene calls are TRBV5-1 and TRBJ2-5; 9 bases map to TRBD1. Trimming cost V 3 bases and J 5 bases; bases outside gene matches: 2. The length of the CDR3 is 13 residues. Germline CDR1 and CDR2: SGHRS and YFSETQ. The CDR3 protein is CASSWGQGETQYF. The CDR3, as DNA: TGCGCCAGCAGCTGGGGACAGGGTGAGACCCAGTACTTC. The full variable domain, with the rest looked up from reference TRBV5-1 and TRBJ2-5, is KAGVTQTPRYLIKTRGQQVTLSCSPISGHRSVSWYQQTPGQGLQFLFEYFSETQRNKGNFPGRFSGRQFSNSRSEMNVSTLELGDSALYLCASSWGQGETQYFGPGTRLLVL.

The rearrangement uses TRBV28 and TRBJ1-1; D unresolved. V gave up 3 bases and J gave up 2 bases, with 10 bases separating them. CDR1 MDHEN and CDR2 SYDVKM come from the germline V gene. The CDR3 sequence is 14 residues long. The CDR3 loop is CASSFRIRNTEAFF. The DNA for the CDR3 is TGTGCCAGCAGTTTTAGGATCAGAAACACTGAAGCTTTCTTT. Filled out from reference TRBV28 and TRBJ1-1, the complete variable domain reads DVKVTQSSRYLVKRTGEKVFLECVQDMDHENMFWYRQDPGLGLRLIYFSYDVKMKEKGDIPEGYSVSREKKERFSLILESASTNQTSMYLCASSFRIRNTEAFFGQGTRLTVV.

The chain combines TRBV6-6 with TRBJ2-1, with D uncertain. Per germline, CDR1 MNHNY and CDR2 SVGAGI (reference sequence). The CDR3 sequence is 13 residues long. The V and J ends lost 0 bases and 4 bases respectively, with 4 bases between them. For the CDR3, the DNA is TGTGCCAGCAGTTACTCGCCATACAATGAGCAGTTCTTC. Its translation: CASSYSPYNEQFF.

The chain uses TRBV5-8 and TRBJ2-7; either TRBD1 or TRBD2 may supply D (5 bases each). The CDR3 totals 16 residues. V was trimmed by 4 bases and J by 4 bases, leaving 21 bases between them. Germline CDR1 and CDR2: SGHTS and YDEGEE. CDR3 coding DNA: TGTGCCAGCAGCGGTGGGGTCCGGAGGACACAGTACGAGCAGTACTTC. Protein product: CASSGGVRRTQYEQYF.

V and J are TRBV19 and TRBJ1-3; D is unclear. In germline, CDR1 is LNHDA, CDR2 SQIVND (reference sequence). Trimming removed 0 bases from V and 0 bases from J, with 15 bases in between. This CDR3 region has 18 residues. The CDR3 bases are TGTGCCAGTAGTATAGATTATGGCCGCCGGGGCTCTGGAAACACCATATATTTT. This translates into CASSIDYGRRGSGNTIYF. The whole variable domain, remainder taken from reference TRBV19 and TRBJ1-3, is DGGITQSPKYLFRKEGQNVTLSCEQNLNHDAMYWYRQDPGQGLRLIYYSQIVNDFQKGDIAEGYSVSREKKESFPLTVTSAQKNPTAFYLCASSIDYGRRGSGNTIYFGEGSWLTVV.

Sample share makes this clone medium-sized. The CDR3 here is CASSLGEGVDEQFF. CDR3 DNA: TGTGCCAGCAGCTTGGGGGAGGGTGTGGATGAGCAGTTCTTC. V usage is TRBV5-6 and J usage is TRBJ2-1; 7 nucleotides align to TRBD2. V shed 0 bases, J shed 8 bases, and the junction held 5 bases outside the gene matches. CDR3 length: 14 amino acids. Germline-derived CDR1 and CDR2 are SGHDT and YYEEEE.

The rearrangement links TRBV30 to TRBJ2-6; D may match TRBD1 or TRBD2 (6 bases each). The germline gives CDR1 GTSNPN, CDR2 SVGIG (reference sequence). The CDR3 runs to 13 residues. The CDR3 DNA reads TGTGCGGGGGCGGGGAGCGGGGCCAACGTCCTGACTTTC. The encoded protein is CAGAGSGANVLTF.

This clone occurred many times. V usage is TRBV12-5 and J usage is TRBJ2-5; no firm D call. Germline-derived CDR1 and CDR2 are LGHNT and FRNRAP. The CDR3 has 12 residues. V was pared by 1 base and J by 1 base, with 1 base between. CDR3 in DNA: TGTGCTAGTGGTTTGGGCCAAGAGACCCAGTACTTC. It codes for CASGLGQETQYF.

This chain's CDR3 is CATSREAGYEQYF. CDR3 in DNA: TGTGCCACCAGCAGAGAGGCAGGCTACGAGCAGTACTTC. The rearrangement links TRBV15 to TRBJ2-7; unclear D gene. Germline CDR1 is LNHNV and CDR2 is YYDKDF (reference sequence). V lost 0 bases and J 3 bases, leaving 6 bases between the germline ends. This CDR3 is 13 amino acids long.

The chain has TRBV28 and TRBJ1-2; D unresolved. V lost 8 bases, J lost 12 bases, and 16 bases lay in between. The CDR3 runs 11 residues. CDR1 is MDHEN and CDR2 is SYDVKM in the germline V gene. This CDR3 is CASSNYGFDTF. The CDR3 nucleotides are TGTGCCAGCTCCAACTATGGCTTTGACACCTTC.

The rearrangement links TRBV4-2 to TRBJ1-3, with D hard to call. The germline gives CDR1 LGHNA, CDR2 YNFKEQ. The CDR3 spans 12 residues. V was pared by 6 bases and J by 4 bases, with 7 bases between. The CDR3 region has the DNA TGTGCCAGCAGACCTGCGGGAAACACCATATATTTT. This encodes CASRPAGNTIYF.

In its sample, this clone was seen a few times. The rearrangement uses TRBV5-6 and TRBJ2-2, with 10 positions matching TRBD1. The CDR3 runs to 17 residues. J was trimmed by 4 bases and V by 4 bases; bases with no gene match: 10. In germline, CDR1 is SGHDT, CDR2 YYEEEE. CDR3 DNA sequence: TGTGCCAGCAGCCTCAGGGACAGGGGAACGATCACCGGGGAGCTGTTTTTT. Its protein product is CASSLRDRGTITGELFF.

The chain links TRBV28 to TRBJ2-5, with D unclear. This CDR3 has 13 residues. V was clipped by 6 bases and J by 1 base, with 9 bases between them. CDR1 is MDHEN, CDR2 SYDVKM, per germline. The CDR3 loop is CASSPGPQETQYF. CDR3 in DNA: TGTGCCAGCAGCCCCGGCCCCCAAGAGACCCAGTACTTC.

CDR3 protein: CASSFGGSYEQYF. The DNA for the CDR3 is TGCGCCAGCAGCTTTGGGGGGTCCTACGAGCAGTACTTC. The J gene is TRBJ2-7, the V gene TRBV5-1; possibly TRBD2 for D (6 bases). This CDR3 region has 13 residues. Trimming removed 2 bases at V and 1 base at J, with 7 bases between. The germline V gene has CDR1 SGHRS and CDR2 YFSETQ.

The chain employs TRBV18 and TRBJ1-1; D is ambiguous. V lost 3 bases and J lost 3, with 17 bases in between. From germline, CDR1 is KGHSH and CDR2 LQKENI. There are 16 residues in the CDR3. The CDR3 DNA sequence: TGTGCCAGCTCACCCGATATGGACGGCCGGGACACTGAAGCTTTCTTT. Protein product: CASSPDMDGRDTEAFF.

The CDR3, as DNA: TGTGCCAGCAGTCACAACAGGGGCGGCGAGTACTTC. Protein product: CASSHNRGGEYF. The rearrangement links TRBV7-9 to TRBJ2-7, with 7 bases aligning to TRBD1. Germline trimming cut 6 bases from V and 11 bases from J; bases unmatched to any gene: 10. This CDR3 spans 12 amino acids. Looked up from germline, CDR1 is SEHNR and CDR2 is FQNEAQ (reference sequence).

This chain links TRBV9 with TRBJ2-7; 14 nucleotides line up with TRBD2. V gave up 2 bases and J gave up 3 bases; unmatched junction bases: 4. Germline V gene data show CDR1 as SGDLS and CDR2 as YYNGEE. There are 16 residues in the CDR3. CDR3 DNA sequence: TGTGCCAGCAGCGTCGGGACTAGCGGGAGTCTCTACGAGCAGTACTTC. Its protein is CASSVGTSGSLYEQYF.

This clone was counted between two and nine times. CDR3 bases: TGTGCCATCAGTGAGTCGCGGGGCACCACTGAAGCTTTCTTT. Amino acid sequence: CAISESRGTTEAFF. The V and J genes are TRBV10-3 and TRBJ1-1; D is possibly TRBD1 (5 bases). From germline, CDR1 is ENHRY and CDR2 SYGVKD. The CDR3 spans 14 residues. V lost 0 bases to trimming and J lost 4 bases, with 9 bases between them.

The chain carries TRBV29-1 and TRBJ2-7; weak D call: TRBD1 (5 bases). Germline V gene sequence: CDR1 SQVTM, CDR2 ANQGSEA. With 5 bases removed from V and 3 bases from J, the gap between germline ends came to 14 bases. The CDR3 loop spans 13 amino acids. The CDR3 region is CSVRGLDHYEQYF. CDR3 sequence (DNA): TGCAGCGTTAGGGGTCTCGATCACTACGAGCAGTACTTC.

The rearrangement uses TRBV19 and TRBJ2-2; tentatively, D is TRBD1 or TRBD2 (6 bases each). The germline V and J ends were trimmed by 4 bases and 0 bases, with 12 bases remaining between them. Germline CDR1 reads LNHDA; CDR2 reads SQIVND (reference sequence). The length of the CDR3 is 16 residues. DNA for the CDR3: TGTGCCAGTAGTAGTGAGGGGGGAACGAACACCGGGGAGCTGTTTTTT. Translation: CASSSEGGTNTGELFF.

The rearrangement joins TRBV9 to TRBJ1-1, with 10 bases fitting TRBD1. Trimming took 2 bases from V and 4 from J; bases not matched to a gene: 8. In germline, CDR1 is SGDLS, CDR2 YYNGEE. The CDR3 spans 16 residues. CDR3 in amino acids: CASSVGTGDLGTEAFF. CDR3 DNA: TGTGCCAGCAGCGTCGGGACAGGGGATCTAGGCACTGAAGCTTTCTTT.